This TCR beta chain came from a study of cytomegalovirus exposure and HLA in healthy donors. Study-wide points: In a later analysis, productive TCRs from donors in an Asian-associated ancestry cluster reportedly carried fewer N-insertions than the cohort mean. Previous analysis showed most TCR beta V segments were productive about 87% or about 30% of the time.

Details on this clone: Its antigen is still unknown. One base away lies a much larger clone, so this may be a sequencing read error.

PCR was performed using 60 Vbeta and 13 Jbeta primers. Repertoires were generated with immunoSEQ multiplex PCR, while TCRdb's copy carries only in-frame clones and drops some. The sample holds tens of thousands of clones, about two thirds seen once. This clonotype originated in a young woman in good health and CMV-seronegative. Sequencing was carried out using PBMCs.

The CDR3 reads CASSWTGDNYGYTF. The CDR3 DNA reads as TGTGCCAGCAGCTGGACAGGGGATAACTATGGCTACACCTTC. This chain joins TRBV5-6 and TRBJ1-2; 9 nucleotides align to TRBD1. Germline lookup yields CDR1 SGHDT and CDR2 YYEEEE. Trimming took 3 bases from V and 1 from J; bases not matched to a gene: 1. This CDR3 spans 14 amino acids.